This TCR beta chain was recorded in a study of T cell responses to AZD1222 COVID-19 vaccine. The repertoire was sequenced with immunoSEQ multiplex PCR; TCRdb's copy has only in-frame clones and lacks some. The sample shows 100,000 to 120,000 clones, roughly 82% of them seen only once. V lost 3 bases, J lost 8 bases, and 11 bases stayed unmatched. There are 15 residues in the CDR3. The V gene's germline CDR1 is KGHSH and CDR2 LQKENI. This material consisted of peripheral blood, taken on day 0 of AZD1222 vaccination. This TCR was recovered from an adult in good health. V gene TRBV18 combines with J gene TRBJ2-3; 7 positions match TRBD1. The DNA for the CDR3 is TGTGCCAGCTCACCTCTATTCCGGGACAGCGGTACGCAGTATTTT. Translation gives CASSPLFRDSGTQYF.